This entry lists 9 T cell receptor beta chains sequenced from one sample in a study of shared clonotypes between healthy human individuals. Some clones are missing from TCRdb's copy, which holds only in-frame ones; the method was immunoSEQ multiplex PCR. The repertoire holds roughly 2.5 million clones, with approximately 90% as singletons. Sequencing was performed on naive CD4+ T cells sorted from blood. The subset denotes: CD45RA+ positively selected. Receptor source: a young man in good health.

This clone was counted a few times. This chain connects TRBV2 to TRBJ1-1, with a weak D call TRBD1 (5 bases). Trimming shortened V by 9 bases and J by 5 bases, and 10 bases separated the two germline ends. This CDR3 has 11 amino acids. The germline V gene encodes CDR1 SNHLY and CDR2 FYNNEI. CDR3: CARPGETEAFF. The CDR3 bases are TGTGCCAGACCGGGGGAGACTGAAGCTTTCTTT.

This clone has just one count. The rearrangement joins TRBV6-5 to TRBJ2-7; D is undetermined. Trimming cost V 6 bases and J 0 bases, with 9 bases left between them. Germline V gives CDR1 MNHEY, CDR2 SVGAGI. The CDR3 has 13 amino acids. The DNA for the CDR3 is TGTGCCAGCAGCCCCGCCGGCTCCTACGAGCAGTACTTC. Its protein is CASSPAGSYEQYF.

The chain joins TRBV7-9 to TRBJ1-6; 8 nucleotides align to TRBD1. Unmatched junction bases numbered 6, after V lost 5 bases and J lost 6 bases. CDR3 length: 15 amino acids. CDR1 and CDR2 (germline): SEHNR, FQNEAQ (reference sequence). The DNA for the CDR3 is TGTGCCAGCAGCCCACAGGGGGACGGTAATTCACCCCTCCACTTT. This sequence encodes CASSPQGDGNSPLHF.

V usage is TRBV5-4 and J usage is TRBJ2-7; 9 bases fit TRBD1. CDR1 and CDR2 from the germline V gene are SGHNT and YYREEE (reference sequence). J was trimmed by 5 bases and V by 9 bases; bases with no gene match: 9. CDR3 size: 13 residues. The CDR3 sequence: CATHQTGGNEQYF. CDR3 coding DNA: TGTGCCACCCACCAGACAGGGGGAAACGAGCAGTACTTC. Combining the CDR3 with reference TRBV5-4 and TRBJ2-7 gives the whole variable domain ETGVTQSPTHLIKTRGQQVTLRCSSQSGHNTVSWYQQALGQGPQFIFQYYREEENGRGNFPPRFSGLQFPNYSSELNVNALELDDSALYLCATHQTGGNEQYFGPGTRLTVT.

The rearrangement links TRBV10-3 to TRBJ2-1; 8 nucleotides agree with TRBD1. The CDR3 length is 12 residues. The V gene's germline CDR1 is ENHRY and CDR2 SYGVKD. Germline trimming cut 2 bases from V and 15 bases from J; bases unmatched to any gene: 6. CDR3 nucleotide sequence: TGTGCCATCAGTGAGCCCGACAGGGGCCGGTTCTTC. Protein: CAISEPDRGRFF.

V usage is TRBV4-1 and J usage is TRBJ2-7, with 8 bases that match TRBD1. Germline CDR1 MGHRA, CDR2 YSYEKL. This CDR3 comprises 16 residues. With V trimmed by 5 bases and J by 0 bases, 9 bases remained unmatched. In nucleotides, the CDR3 is TGCGCCAGCAGCAGCCCCGACAGGGGTGTCTCCTACGAGCAGTACTTC. It translates to CASSSPDRGVSYEQYF.

The chain joins TRBV5-4 to TRBJ2-3; 10 nucleotides align to TRBD2. V trimming: 7 bases; J trimming: 5 bases; junction bases outside the gene matches: 7. In germline, CDR1 is SGHNT, CDR2 YYREEE (reference sequence). The CDR3 covers 14 residues. This CDR3 is CASSLAGEVDTQYF. CDR3 coding DNA: TGTGCCAGCTCTCTAGCGGGAGAGGTAGATACGCAGTATTTT.

V usage is TRBV11-2 and J usage is TRBJ2-5; perhaps D is TRBD1 or TRBD2 (6 bases each). The better agreement between TRBJ2-7 and the DNA end casts doubt on the J call. This CDR3 is 15 amino acids long. The germline V gene has CDR1 SGHAT and CDR2 FQNNGV. CDR3 nucleotides: TGTGCCAGCCTGAAGGTCGGGGGCACTTCCTACGAGCAGTACTTC. Its protein product is CASLKVGGTSYEQYF.

This sequence joins TRBV6-5 and TRBJ1-5; 7 nucleotides line up with TRBD1. Germline trimming cut 4 bases from V and 3 bases from J; bases unmatched to any gene: 3. Germline V gene data show CDR1 as MNHEY and CDR2 as SVGAGI. This CDR3 spans 14 amino acids. CDR3: CASSWDRYNQPQHF. The CDR3 bases are TGTGCCAGCAGTTGGGACAGATACAATCAGCCCCAGCATTTT.